The 16 T cell receptor beta chains in this list originate from one sample, sequenced in a study of blood T cell repertoires in COVID-19. The data were produced by immunoSEQ multiplex PCR, yet TCRdb's version contains in-frame clones alone and is incomplete. The table includes about 180,000 clones, 75% to 90% detected once. The sequencing input was peripheral blood. The receptors were gathered from a human donor with active or convalescent COVID-19. The donor label of this sample is uncertain.

The CDR3 sequence: CASSLRTGENYGYTF. CDR3 DNA: TGCGCCAGCAGCCTTCGGACAGGGGAAAACTATGGCTACACCTTC. V usage is TRBV4-3 and J usage is TRBJ1-2; the match to TRBD1 covers 9 bases. This CDR3 is 15 amino acids long. V shed 4 bases and J 2 bases; nucleotides not matched to a gene: 5. The germline CDR1 and CDR2 sequences are LGHNA and YSLEER.

V usage is TRBV7-9 and J usage is TRBJ2-7; D call uncertain. In germline, CDR1 is SEHNR, CDR2 FQNEAQ (reference sequence). The V and J ends lost 5 bases and 3 bases respectively, with 11 bases between them. The CDR3 length is 13 residues. CDR3 protein: CASSHGRGYEQYF. CDR3 sequence (DNA): TGTGCCAGCAGCCACGGAAGAGGCTACGAGCAGTACTTC.

The gene calls are TRBV6-5 and TRBJ2-3; unclear D gene. The CDR3 is 15 amino acids. The germline gives CDR1 MNHEY, CDR2 SVGAGI. V lost 2 bases and J lost 0, with 9 bases in between. The CDR3 region has the DNA TGTGCCAGCAGTTACCGCCGAGCTAGCACAGATACGCAGTATTTT. Translating it yields CASSYRRASTDTQYF.

The chain employs TRBV11-2 and TRBJ1-1; the match to TRBD1 covers 8 bases. Germline V gene lookup returns CDR1 SGHAT and CDR2 FQNNGV. V gave up 5 bases and J gave up 11 bases; unmatched junction bases: 13. This CDR3 comprises 14 residues. Here the CDR3 reads CASSLTDRGRRAFF. CDR3 nucleotides: TGTGCCAGCAGCCTCACTGACAGGGGCCGACGGGCTTTCTTT.

The V and J genes are TRBV7-6 and TRBJ1-3; possible D gene TRBD1, 5 bases. V lost 5 bases to trimming and J lost 4 bases, with 18 bases between them. Germline lookup yields CDR1 SGHVS and CDR2 FNYEAQ. The CDR3 consists of 16 residues. The CDR3 sequence: CASSRGGGRSGNTIYF. CDR3 nucleotides: TGTGCCAGCAGCCGCGGGGGAGGTCGGAGCGGAAACACCATATATTTT.

As DNA, the CDR3 is TGCAGCGCTGACAGGGATGGAGCAGATACGCAGTATTTT. Protein product: CSADRDGADTQYF. The V call is TRBV29-1, the J call TRBJ2-3, with 7 bases identical to TRBD1. This CDR3 is 13 amino acids long. Trimming at V came to 7 bases and at J to 4 bases, leaving 8 bases not matched to a gene. CDR1 SQVTM and CDR2 ANQGSEA come from the germline V gene.

V and J are TRBV12-3 or TRBV12-4 and TRBJ1-1; D uncertain. With 1 base removed from V and 7 bases from J, the gap between germline ends came to 7 bases. The CDR3 length is 12 residues. In nucleotides, the CDR3 is TGTGCCAGCAGTTTAGGAGGCGGTGAAGCTTTCTTT. Protein sequence: CASSLGGGEAFF.

The chain joins TRBV4-1 to TRBJ2-7; perhaps TRBD2 as D (6 bases). Trimming shortened V by 0 bases and J by 2 bases, and 14 bases separated the two germline ends. The CDR3 covers 16 residues. The germline V gene has CDR1 MGHRA and CDR2 YSYEKL. DNA for the CDR3: TGCGCCAGCAGCCAAGATCGGGGGATAATCCCCTACGAGCAGTACTTC. It yields the protein CASSQDRGIIPYEQYF.

V is TRBV24-1 and J is TRBJ2-1, with 9 bases identical to TRBD2. The CDR3 loop spans 15 amino acids. Germline V CDR1 and CDR2: KGHDR, SFDVKD. V was pared by 5 bases and J by 6 bases, with 7 bases of the junction left unmatched. DNA of the CDR3: TGTGCCACCAGTGTGAGGACTAGCGCGACCAATGAGCAGTTCTTC. Translation: CATSVRTSATNEQFF.

As concerns this clone: One junction end does not reproduce the germline sequence, and a read error may be involved. V usage is TRBV6-2 or TRBV6-3 and J usage is TRBJ2-7; 8 bases fit TRBD2. Per the germline V gene, CDR1 is MNHEY and CDR2 is SVGEGT. The CDR3 consists of 14 residues. CDR3 sequence: CASSYSGTRREQYF. The DNA of the CDR3 is TGTGCCAGCAGCTACTCCGGGACTAGACGCGAGCAGTACTTC.

The CDR3 here is CASRSPGQGTDTQYF. DNA of the CDR3: TGTGCCAGTAGATCACCGGGACAGGGCACAGATACGCAGTATTTT. The J gene is TRBJ2-3, the V gene TRBV19, with 8 bases identical to TRBD1. The junction had 6 bases not matched to a gene; V was cut back by 6 bases and J by 1 base. The CDR3 has 15 amino acids. The V gene's germline CDR1 is LNHDA and CDR2 SQIVND (reference sequence).

The CDR3 here is CASSLILGGGEQFF. For the CDR3, the DNA is TGCGCCAGCAGCTTGATTCTAGGAGGAGGTGAGCAGTTCTTC. This sequence joins TRBV5-1 and TRBJ2-1; TRBD2 might be the D (5 bases). The CDR3 totals 14 residues. The V gene's germline CDR1 is SGHRS and CDR2 YFSETQ. The germline V and J ends were trimmed by 1 base and 9 bases, with 14 bases remaining between them.

The V gene is TRBV28, the J gene TRBJ1-1; 7 positions agree with TRBD1. Trimming cost V 6 bases and J 1 base; bases outside gene matches: 5. The CDR3 runs to 14 residues. From germline, CDR1 is MDHEN and CDR2 SYDVKM. This CDR3 reads CASRVRDRNTEAFF. For the CDR3, the DNA is TGTGCCAGCAGGGTCCGGGACAGGAACACTGAAGCTTTCTTT.

This chain connects TRBV30 to TRBJ2-3; 8 nucleotides align to TRBD2. Germline CDR1 is GTSNPN and CDR2 is SVGIG (reference sequence). CDR3 size: 14 residues. V lost 0 bases, J lost 5 bases, and 4 bases stayed unmatched. Here the CDR3 DNA reads TGTGCCTGGAGTGTGGCGGGAGGAGGAGATACGCAGTATTTT. It translates to CAWSVAGGGDTQYF.

This clone was seen only a few times. The CDR3 loop is CASSYGGHQPQHF. The CDR3 nucleotides read TGTGCCAGCAGTTATGGGGGCCATCAGCCCCAGCATTTT. V usage is TRBV2 and J usage is TRBJ1-5, with D possibly being TRBD1 (6 bases). Trimming cost V 5 bases and J 5 bases, with 10 bases left between them. Germline loops: CDR1 SNHLY, CDR2 FYNNEI. The CDR3 sequence is 13 residues long.

This chain joins TRBV6-2 or TRBV6-3 and TRBJ2-7, with TRBD2 matching over 8 bases. With 3 bases clipped from V and 2 bases from J, the junction kept 9 bases outside the gene matches. Germline values: CDR1 MNHEY, CDR2 SVGEGT. There are 16 residues in the CDR3. DNA of the CDR3: TGTGCCAGCAGTTATGGGCGCGGGGGGCTGACCTACGAGCAGTACTTC. Its protein product is CASSYGRGGLTYEQYF.